The clone carrying this T cell receptor (beta chain) was detected only once. This record comes from a study of blood T cell repertoires in COVID-19. About the study: In each case, the material was cDNA or gDNA derived from T cells, B-cell-depleted T cells, or PBMCs.

Data came from immunoSEQ multiplex PCR; TCRdb stores just in-frame clones and leaves some out. The sample includes some 150,000 clones, 75% to 90% of them seen just once. The V end was cut by 6 bases, the J end by 8 bases, with 16 bases between. The CDR3 extends over 13 amino acids. The receptor comes from a man between 60 and 75 years old with active or convalescent COVID-19. Sequencing used peripheral blood. J is TRBJ1-2 and V is TRBV12-3 or TRBV12-4; D is uncertain. As DNA, the CDR3 is TGTGCCAGCAGCCCGGTGAAGGAGATGGGCTACACCTTC. Translating it yields CASSPVKEMGYTF.